The present T cell receptor (beta chain) was sequenced within a study of cytomegalovirus exposure and HLA in healthy donors. Broader study findings: Analysis was carried out at a later point, and it linked a missense DCLRE1C variant to TCR beta V- and J-gene trimming. The sole available immune exposure information was CMV serostatus. Cytomegalovirus-associated TCR beta chains were listed, numbering some 170.

Trimming removed 5 bases from V and 1 base from J, with 12 bases in between. Per the germline V gene, CDR1 is SGHAT and CDR2 is FQNNGV. This CDR3 is 14 amino acids long. Comment on this clone: Its antigen is unidentified.

The PCR employed 60 Vbeta primers together with 13 Jbeta primers. Sequenced by immunoSEQ multiplex PCR; TCRdb stores in-frame clones only, minus some. The table includes 150,000 to 200,000 clones, around 80% detected once. The clonotype originates from a man aged 18 to 30 in good health and CMV-seronegative. The sequenced sample consisted of PBMCs. J is TRBJ2-7 and V is TRBV11-2; TRBD2 might be the D (5 bases). The DNA for the CDR3 is TGTGCCAGCAGCCTAAGCCGCGGGTCCTACGAGCAGTACTTC. Translated, it gives CASSLSRGSYEQYF.